Each of the 23 T cell receptor beta chains below was sequenced from the same sample in a study of T cells in localized non-small cell lung cancer. The repertoire was sequenced with immunoSEQ multiplex PCR; TCRdb's copy has only in-frame clones and lacks some. The sample consists of thousands of clones, roughly 30% of them appearing once. Sequenced here: lung tumor tissue, sampled before any cancer treatment. All receptors come from an older female donor with stage I lung adenocarcinoma.

The chain recombines TRBV19 with TRBJ1-2; 11 bases agree with TRBD1. The CDR3 is 15 amino acids. CDR1 and CDR2 (germline): LNHDA, SQIVND (reference sequence). Unmatched junction bases numbered 4, after V lost 4 bases and J lost 3 bases. Written as DNA, the CDR3 is TGTGCCAGTAGTAAACTGGGACAGGGGGACTATGGCTACACCTTC. Its protein is CASSKLGQGDYGYTF. The full variable domain, in which reference TRBV19 and TRBJ1-2 provide the parts outside the CDR3, is DGGITQSPKYLFRKEGQNVTLSCEQNLNHDAMYWYRQDPGQGLRLIYYSQIVNDFQKGDIAEGYSVSREKKESFPLTVTSAQKNPTAFYLCASSKLGQGDYGYTFGSGTRLTVV.

The table lists this clone with a few counts. The V and J genes are TRBV7-5 and TRBJ2-7; the table's TRBD2 call for D was not verified on the DNA. TRBV7-5 is listed as a pseudogene. The CDR3 extends over 15 amino acids. CDR3 coding DNA: TGTGCCAGCAGCGCGTCGACTAGCGGGACCTACGAGCAGTACTTC. As protein: CASSASTSGTYEQYF.

This clone has more than one count but fewer than ten. The chain combines TRBV11-3 with TRBJ2-1; TRBD2 matches at 10 bases. Per germline, CDR1 SGHNT and CDR2 YENEEA. V was clipped by 4 bases and J by 6 bases; unmatched bases: 6. This CDR3 contains 15 residues. The DNA for the CDR3 is TGTGCCAGCAGCTCCGGGACTAGCGCAACCAATGAGCAGTTCTTC. It encodes CASSSGTSATNEQFF.

The table lists this clone with a few counts. The gene calls are TRBV6-8 and TRBJ1-1; D call uncertain. The CDR3 contains 13 residues. Trimming shortened V by 8 bases and J by 1 base, and 11 bases separated the two germline ends. Per germline, CDR1 MNHGY and CDR2 SAAAGT. CDR3 sequence reads: CASGRAQNTEAFF. CDR3 sequence (DNA): TGTGCCAGCGGCAGAGCCCAGAACACTGAAGCTTTCTTT.

The chain carries TRBV19 and TRBJ1-1; TRBD1 matches at 7 bases. The J segment lost 3 bases and the V segment lost 3 bases, leaving 7 bases of the junction unmatched. The germline V gene has CDR1 LNHDA and CDR2 SQIVND (reference sequence). CDR3 length: 15 residues. CDR3 protein: CASSIGAGGYTEAFF. CDR3 sequence (DNA): TGTGCCAGTAGTATCGGGGCAGGGGGTTACACTGAAGCTTTCTTT.

The chain joins TRBV29-1 to TRBJ1-1; D might be TRBD1 (5 bases). Germline CDR1 is SQVTM and CDR2 is ANQGSEA. CDR3 length equals 12 residues. Trimming removed 2 bases at V and 6 bases at J, with 10 bases between. CDR3 sequence reads: CSVELRGSEAFF. Here the CDR3 DNA reads TGCAGCGTTGAATTGAGGGGCTCTGAAGCTTTCTTT. Based on the CDR3 plus reference TRBV29-1 and TRBJ1-1, the full variable domain is SAVISQKPSRDICQRGTSLTIQCQVDSQVTMMFWYRQQPGQSLTLIATANQGSEATYESGFVIDKFPISRPNLTFSTLTVSNMSPEDSSIYLCSVELRGSEAFFGQGTRLTVV.

Concerning this clone: Germline is not matched at one junction end, which may reflect a read error. This chain uses TRBV10-2 with TRBJ1-5; a weak D match, TRBD1 (5 bases). This CDR3 region has 14 residues. The germline V gene encodes CDR1 WSHSY and CDR2 SAAADI. CDR3 DNA: TGCGCCAGCAGGTGGGGACCTAGCTATCAGCCCCAGCATTTT. It translates to CASRWGPSYQPQHF.

This clone was seen only a few times. J is TRBJ2-5 and V is TRBV28; D uncertain. The germline V and J ends were trimmed by 5 bases and 1 base, with 8 bases remaining between them. The CDR3 length is 13 residues. Germline V gene lookup returns CDR1 MDHEN and CDR2 SYDVKM. In nucleotides, the CDR3 is TGTGCCAGCAGTCCCGCTACCCAAGAGACCCAGTACTTC. The encoded protein is CASSPATQETQYF.

The rearrangement links TRBV28 to TRBJ1-5; D remains ambiguous. The CDR3 is made up of 13 amino acids. Germline CDR1 is MDHEN and CDR2 is SYDVKM. V dropped 8 bases and J dropped 5 bases, with 13 bases sitting between them. The CDR3 bases are TGTGCCAGCCGAGGACGATCGGATCAGCCCCAGCATTTT. This codes for CASRGRSDQPQHF. The variable domain in full, with the rest retrieved from reference TRBV28 and TRBJ1-5, is DVKVTQSSRYLVKRTGEKVFLECVQDMDHENMFWYRQDPGLGLRLIYFSYDVKMKEKGDIPEGYSVSREKKERFSLILESASTNQTSMYLCASRGRSDQPQHFGDGTRLSIL.

This clone has a handful of counts. The rearrangement joins TRBV11-3 to TRBJ1-2, with a tentative D call TRBD1 (6 bases). V lost 1 base, J lost 4 bases, and 13 bases lay in between. The CDR3 has 15 residues. In germline, CDR1 is SGHNT, CDR2 YENEEA. CDR3 residues: CASSLGGGTGYGYTF. CDR3 DNA: TGTGCCAGCAGCTTAGGAGGGGGTACGGGCTATGGCTACACCTTC. The full variable domain, its missing parts supplied by reference TRBV11-3 and TRBJ1-2, is EAGVVQSPRYKIIEKKQPVAFWCNPISGHNTLYWYLQNLGQGPELLIRYENEEAVDDSQLPKDRFSAERLKGVDSTLKIQPAELGDSAVYLCASSLGGGTGYGYTFGSGTRLTVV.

In DNA form, the CDR3 reads TGCAGCGTTGTACAGACCACAGATACGCAGTATTTT. Translated: CSVVQTTDTQYF. This chain connects TRBV29-1 to TRBJ2-3, with D unresolved. The length of the CDR3 is 12 residues. Trimming removed 4 bases at V and 2 bases at J, with 7 bases between. The V gene's germline CDR1 is SQVTM and CDR2 ANQGSEA.

The rearrangement joins TRBV19 to TRBJ2-3; TRBD2 agrees at 9 bases. The CDR3 runs to 18 residues. The V and J ends lost 2 bases and 3 bases, in that order; junction bases with no gene match: 12. CDR1 and CDR2 from the germline V gene are LNHDA and SQIVND (reference sequence). CDR3 amino acids: CASSISGGPPLRTDTQYF. CDR3 coding DNA: TGTGCCAGTAGTATAAGCGGGGGGCCCCCGCTCCGTACAGATACGCAGTATTTT. The variable domain in full, with the rest retrieved from reference TRBV19 and TRBJ2-3, is DGGITQSPKYLFRKEGQNVTLSCEQNLNHDAMYWYRQDPGQGLRLIYYSQIVNDFQKGDIAEGYSVSREKKESFPLTVTSAQKNPTAFYLCASSISGGPPLRTDTQYFGPGTRLTVL.

This chain joins TRBV7-6 and TRBJ2-1; D remains unclear. CDR3 length equals 16 residues. V was pared by 3 bases and J by 6 bases, with 18 bases between. Germline V gives CDR1 SGHVS, CDR2 FNYEAQ. This CDR3 is CASSFQWHSIGNEQFF. CDR3 sequence (DNA): TGTGCCAGCAGCTTTCAGTGGCACTCGATCGGCAATGAGCAGTTCTTC.

This chain uses TRBV8-2 with TRBJ2-3. TRBV8-2 counts as a pseudogene. The CDR3 sequence is 14 residues long. CDR3 nucleotides: TGTGCCAGCAGTTTAAATTCCGCCTCAGATACGCAGTATTTT. This sequence encodes CASSLNSASDTQYF.

This clone appeared a few times. The rearrangement links TRBV28 to TRBJ2-7; D is perhaps TRBD1 (5 bases). Germline V CDR1 and CDR2: MDHEN, SYDVKM. V lost 5 bases to trimming and J lost 6 bases, with 11 bases between them. The CDR3 consists of 12 residues. The CDR3 protein is CASSPTVFEQYF. The CDR3 region has the DNA TGTGCCAGCAGTCCGACAGTTTTCGAGCAGTACTTC.

This sequence joins TRBV19 and TRBJ1-5; D gene uncertain. With 7 bases removed from V and 2 bases from J, the gap between germline ends came to 15 bases. This CDR3 is built from 15 residues. Germline V gene data show CDR1 as LNHDA and CDR2 as SQIVND (reference sequence). CDR3 coding DNA: TGTGCCAGTACCATGGACCTTTACGGCAATCAGCCCCAGCATTTT. Translation: CASTMDLYGNQPQHF.

This clone was found a few times. The chain carries TRBV30 and TRBJ2-7; D is uncertain. Germline V lookup: CDR1 GTSNPN, CDR2 SVGIG (reference sequence). The V end lost 4 bases, the J end lost 1 base, and 5 bases lay between the germline ends. The CDR3 is made up of 11 amino acids. CDR3 nucleotides: TGTGCCTGGATAGCATCCTACGAGCAGTACTTC. It is translated as CAWIASYEQYF.

In regard to this clone: An end of the junction does not agree with germline; a read error may underlie this. This sequence joins TRBV5-1 and TRBJ2-5, with D hard to call. CDR1 is SGHRS and CDR2 is YFSETQ in the germline V gene. CDR3 length: 14 residues. The DNA for the CDR3 is TGCGCCAGCACCCAAAGATCGGACCAAGGGACCCAGTACTTC. It is translated as CASTQRSDQGTQYF.

The genes are TRBV19 and TRBJ2-7; perhaps TRBD2 as D (5 bases). The CDR3 is 14 amino acids. Germline assignment: CDR1 LNHDA and CDR2 SQIVND (reference sequence). V gave up 5 bases and J gave up 3 bases, with 14 bases separating them. The CDR3 sequence: CASSSRGSHYEQYF. The CDR3 DNA reads TGTGCCAGTAGTTCACGGGGTTCCCACTACGAGCAGTACTTC.

This chain links TRBV14 with TRBJ1-2; 9 bases line up with TRBD1. The V gene end was trimmed by 4 bases and the J gene end by 8 bases; junction bases not matched to a gene: 8. This CDR3 has 14 residues. The germline V gene encodes CDR1 SGHDN and CDR2 FVKESK. In DNA, the CDR3 is TGTGCCAGCAGCCTAGGGGACAGGGCCAGAGGCTACACCTTC. Translating it yields CASSLGDRARGYTF. Together with reference TRBV14 and TRBJ1-2, the CDR3 gives the full variable domain: EAGVTQFPSHSVIEKGQTVTLRCDPISGHDNLYWYRRVMGKEIKFLLHFVKESKQDESGMPNNRFLAERTGGTYSTLKVQPAELEDSGVYFCASSLGDRARGYTFGSGTRLTVV.

This clone occurred a few times. The genes are TRBV7-6 and TRBJ2-7; TRBD1 matches at 10 bases. Trimming cost V 5 bases and J 3 bases; bases outside gene matches: 13. Germline V lookup: CDR1 SGHVS, CDR2 FNYEAQ. The length of the CDR3 is 17 residues. CDR3 sequence reads: CASSPDGRTGGFYEQYF. The CDR3 nucleotides are TGTGCCAGCAGCCCGGATGGTAGGACAGGGGGTTTCTACGAGCAGTACTTC. The full variable domain, in which reference TRBV7-6 and TRBJ2-7 provide the parts outside the CDR3, is GAGVSQSPRYKVTKRGQDVALRCDPISGHVSLYWYRQALGQGPEFLTYFNYEAQQDKSGLPNDRFSAERPEGSISTLTIQRTEQRDSAMYRCASSPDGRTGGFYEQYFGPGTRLTVT.

The sample holds a few counts of this clone. V gene TRBV6-8 combines with J gene TRBJ1-6, with TRBD1 matching over 8 bases. Losses at the gene ends were 6 bases for V and 7 bases for J; bases not matched to a gene: 5. Germline CDR1 and CDR2: MNHGY and SAAAGT. The CDR3 covers 14 residues. This CDR3 is CASSLDRVNSPLHF. The DNA for the CDR3 is TGTGCCAGCAGCCTGGACAGGGTGAATTCACCCCTCCACTTT.

This clone was seen only a few times. This rearrangement joins TRBV11-3 to TRBJ2-5; D not certain. V lost 0 bases, J lost 4 bases, and 9 bases lay in between. CDR1 SGHNT and CDR2 YENEEA come from the germline V gene. This CDR3 has 14 amino acids. The CDR3 region has the DNA TGTGCCAGCAGCTTAGATTATGGCGCAGAGACCCAGTACTTC. This translates into CASSLDYGAETQYF.